The clone carrying this TCR beta chain has only one observation. With a much larger clone just one base away, this may be a read error. V lost 1 base and J lost 3, with 19 bases in between. CDR1 is SQVTM, CDR2 ANQGSEA, per germline. The CDR3 consists of 16 residues. Bulk tissue was left unsorted, and RNA and DNA were co-extracted from 20-30 mg of it. TCR beta cDNA came from roughly 550 ng total RNA, primed with a constant-region primer. Three nested multiplex PCR rounds, a slightly modified ARM-PCR method, built the TCR beta libraries. TRBV1-TRBV30 forward primers paired with a C-beta reverse primer were used in the first two PCR rounds, which ran about 11 cycles each. One entry per CDR3 protein results from TCRdb running MiXCR on the multiplex PCR reads. The top ten hold approximately 9.9% of the sample, which has 95,000 to 150,000 distinct CDR3 sequences, around two thirds seen once. This sample was taken from a study of tumor-infiltrating lymphocytes in primary liver carcinoma.

The receptor comes from a woman aged 55 to 70 with primary liver carcinoma and hepatitis B virus infection. This chain connects TRBV29-1 to TRBJ2-7; a weak D match, TRBD2 (6 bases). The sequencing input was liver tumor tissue from sampling region 1. Subset described: tumor region T1, superior pole. CDR3 in DNA: TGCAGCGTTGAAGTGTGGCGGGCGGGGCTACTCTACGAGCAGTACTTC. This gives the protein CSVEVWRAGLLYEQYF.